Below, one T cell receptor (beta chain) is given with its context. These data are taken from a study of blood T cell repertoires in COVID-19. Study background: Spain, Italy and the United States supplied samples that represented acute and convalescent COVID-19. From T cells, B-cell-depleted T cells, or PBMCs came the material, which was cDNA or gDNA.

Per the original data handling: From reference gene primer amplification, estimates of nucleated cell counts were derived. The repertoire was sequenced with immunoSEQ multiplex PCR; TCRdb's copy has only in-frame clones and lacks some. The V and J calls and clone size were taken over from that table, and D and trimming were inferred from the DNA. The sample holds some 170,000 clones, over 80% seen once. The V gene's germline CDR1 is SGHDT and CDR2 YYEEEE. The CDR3 consists of 14 residues. V dropped 4 bases and J dropped 10; count of bases not matched to a gene: 7. This sequence was found in a woman aged 55-75 years who had recovered from COVID-19. Sequenced material: peripheral blood. This chain connects TRBV5-6 to TRBJ1-6, with 8 bases aligning to TRBD1. The CDR3 protein is CASSTDRGESPLHF. CDR3 DNA sequence: TGTGCCAGCAGCACAGACAGGGGAGAATCACCCCTCCACTTT. The full variable domain, rest sourced from reference TRBV5-6 and TRBJ1-6, is DAGVTQSPTHLIKTRGQQVTLRCSPKSGHDTVSWYQQALGQGPQFIFQYYEEEERQRGNFPDRFSGHQFPNYSSELNVNALLLGDSALYLCASSTDRGESPLHFGNGTRLTVT.